This passage covers 29 T cell receptor beta chains from one sample sequenced in a study of cytomegalovirus exposure and HLA in healthy donors. 60 Vbeta and 13 Jbeta primers were used in PCR. Here immunoSEQ multiplex PCR was the method, and the copy in TCRdb shows in-frame clones only, minus some. This table has 100,000 to 150,000 clones, about 80% appearing once. The sequencing input was PBMCs. These receptors all stem from a woman aged 35 to 49 in good health and CMV-seropositive.

A few counts support this clone. One end of the junction fails to match germline, which may point to a read error. This chain joins TRBV7-9 and TRBJ2-7; TRBD2 aligns across 8 bases. Germline loops: CDR1 SEHNR, CDR2 FQNEAQ (reference sequence). The length of the CDR3 is 12 residues. The CDR3 sequence is CSSSGSLYEQYF. CDR3 DNA sequence: TGTTCCAGCAGCGGGAGCCTCTACGAGCAGTACTTC.

The count of this clone is one. The chain couples TRBV4-2 to TRBJ2-1; 14 bases are shared with TRBD2. Trimming cost V 3 bases and J 7 bases; bases outside gene matches: 2. The length of the CDR3 is 15 residues. Looked up from germline, CDR1 is LGHNA and CDR2 is YNFKEQ. This chain's CDR3 is CASSQGLAGANEQFF. CDR3 DNA: TGTGCCAGCAGCCAGGGACTAGCGGGAGCTAATGAGCAGTTCTTC.

The chain joins TRBV7-2 to TRBJ2-2; maybe TRBD2 (7 bases). The germline CDR1 and CDR2 sequences are SGHTA and FQGNSA. The CDR3 consists of 18 residues. Trimming pared 5 bases from V and 2 bases from J, leaving 21 bases between. The CDR3: CASSQQRAGAVNTGELFF. The CDR3 nucleotides are TGTGCCAGCAGCCAGCAGAGGGCGGGGGCGGTAAACACCGGGGAGCTGTTTTTT.

This chain's CDR3 is CASSLAGAGGRENTQYF. DNA for the CDR3: TGTGCCAGCAGCTTAGCGGGAGCGGGAGGAAGAGAAAATACGCAGTATTTT. The chain recombines TRBV7-2 with TRBJ2-3; 9 nucleotides line up with TRBD2. With V trimmed by 0 bases and J by 7 bases, 11 bases remained unmatched. Germline CDR1 and CDR2: SGHTA and FQGNSA. The CDR3 has 17 amino acids.

As DNA, the CDR3 is TGTGCCAGTAGCCCGACAGGGAGCTACGAGCAGTACTTC. Translation: CASSPTGSYEQYF. The V and J genes are TRBV19 and TRBJ2-7; 7 bases agree with TRBD1. With 6 bases clipped from V and 3 bases from J, the junction kept 5 bases outside the gene matches. Germline CDR1 is LNHDA and CDR2 is SQIVND (reference sequence). The CDR3 sequence is 13 residues long.

This rearrangement joins TRBV6-4 to TRBJ2-1; 16 bases match TRBD2. This CDR3 spans 18 amino acids. CDR1 MRHNA and CDR2 SNTAGT come from the germline V gene. With V trimmed by 0 bases and J by 7 bases, 6 bases remained unmatched. The CDR3 nucleotides read TGTGCCAGCAGTGACTCGGGACTAGCGGGAGGGGGACCGAATGAGCAGTTCTTC. As protein: CASSDSGLAGGGPNEQFF.

The chain joins TRBV27 to TRBJ2-1; 10 nucleotides agree with TRBD2. Germline CDR1 MNHEY, CDR2 SMNVEV (reference sequence). The trim removed 2 bases at V and 7 bases at J, leaving 8 bases unmatched. This CDR3 is 16 amino acids long. This chain's CDR3 is CASSLRVGTSVNEQFF. The CDR3 DNA is TGTGCCAGCAGTTTACGAGTAGGGACTAGCGTGAATGAGCAGTTCTTC.

This clone appeared a few times. The chain couples TRBV7-2 to TRBJ1-1; TRBD1 is a possible D gene (5 bases). This CDR3 has 14 amino acids. Per the germline V gene, CDR1 is SGHTA and CDR2 is FQGNSA. Deletions cut 5 bases from V and 1 base from J, with 11 bases between. The CDR3 region is CASSLAGKNTEAFF. As DNA, the CDR3 is TGTGCCAGCAGCCTGGCAGGGAAGAACACTGAAGCTTTCTTT.

The gene calls are TRBV6-4 and TRBJ2-1; D is perhaps TRBD2 (5 bases). The CDR3 has 14 residues. The V end lost 6 bases, the J end lost 4 bases, and 13 bases lay between the germline ends. Germline CDR1 is MRHNA and CDR2 is SNTAGT. CDR3 region: CASSPDSQYNEQFF. The CDR3 region has the DNA TGTGCCAGCAGCCCGGACTCTCAGTACAATGAGCAGTTCTTC.

The V and J genes are TRBV6-5 and TRBJ2-7; TRBD2 matches at 12 bases. This CDR3 is 15 amino acids long. CDR1 MNHEY and CDR2 SVGAGI come from the germline V gene. V lost 6 bases and J lost 1; bases outside the gene matches: 4. The CDR3 nucleotides are TGTGCCAGCAGAAGACTAGCGGGAGAGTCCTACGAGCAGTACTTC. It encodes CASRRLAGESYEQYF.

The V gene is TRBV14, the J gene TRBJ1-1; possibly TRBD1 for D (6 bases). Trimming shortened V by 4 bases and J by 0 bases, and 18 bases separated the two germline ends. CDR3 length: 17 residues. The germline CDR1 and CDR2 sequences are SGHDN and FVKESK. The CDR3 here is CASSPLFRGGLNTEAFF. Here the CDR3 DNA reads TGTGCCAGCAGCCCTTTATTTCGGGGGGGCTTGAACACTGAAGCTTTCTTT.

This clone was picked up one time. The genes are TRBV27 and TRBJ1-1; a weak D match, TRBD1 (5 bases). V lost 7 bases and J lost 10, with 19 bases in between. The germline V gene has CDR1 MNHEY and CDR2 SMNVEV (reference sequence). CDR3 size: 13 residues. The CDR3 DNA reads TGTGCCAGCACTCCTAGGCCACAGGCTGCAGCTTTCTTT. Translating gives CASTPRPQAAAFF.

The chain has TRBV5-4 and TRBJ2-5; 15 bases line up with TRBD2. Germline V gene data show CDR1 as SGHNT and CDR2 as YYREEE (reference sequence). V shed 0 bases and J 11 bases; nucleotides not matched to a gene: 14. This CDR3 spans 18 amino acids. DNA for the CDR3: TGTGCCAGCAGCTTGGAGGGACTAGCGGGAGGCCGGTCGGGGGAGCAGTACTTC. It yields the protein CASSLEGLAGGRSGEQYF.

The chain is built from TRBV4-1 and TRBJ1-5; 7 positions match TRBD1. Losses at the gene ends were 4 bases for V and 5 bases for J; bases not matched to a gene: 17. From germline, CDR1 is MGHRA and CDR2 YSYEKL. The CDR3 runs to 18 residues. CDR3 residues: CASSLDLDGLQGDQPQHF. The CDR3 nucleotides are TGCGCCAGCAGCCTTGACCTAGACGGTTTGCAGGGGGATCAGCCCCAGCATTTT.

The chain joins TRBV7-8 to TRBJ2-3, with 14 bases aligning to TRBD2. The CDR3 covers 18 residues. Germline V gene sequence: CDR1 SGHVS, CDR2 FQNEAQ. Germline trimming cut 5 bases from V and 7 bases from J; bases unmatched to any gene: 14. DNA of the CDR3: TGTGCCAGCAGCCTAGGAGGGACTAGCGGGAGCTTATCAAATACGCAGTATTTT. It specifies CASSLGGTSGSLSNTQYF.

The chain's CDR3 is CASTRQGNNEKLFF. CDR3 sequence (DNA): TGTGCCAGTACCCGACAGGGGAATAATGAAAAACTGTTTTTT. The V and J genes are TRBV19 and TRBJ1-4; 8 nucleotides align to TRBD1. The CDR3 is 14 residues long. Germline V gene lookup returns CDR1 LNHDA and CDR2 SQIVND (reference sequence). Trimming at V came to 7 bases and at J to 4 bases, leaving 5 bases not matched to a gene.

This chain uses TRBV7-3 with TRBJ1-5; D perhaps matches TRBD1 (5 bases). This CDR3 contains 17 residues. The V gene lost 4 bases and the J gene lost 0 bases, with 16 bases spanning the gap. Germline V CDR1 and CDR2: SGHTA, FQGTGA. The CDR3 DNA is TGTGCCAGCAGCTCGAGGACGGGACTTTATAGCAATCAGCCCCAGCATTTT. Translated: CASSSRTGLYSNQPQHF. Full variable domain (remainder filled in from reference TRBV7-3 and TRBJ1-5): GAGVSQTPSNKVTEKGKYVELRCDPISGHTALYWYRQSLGQGPEFLIYFQGTGAADDSGLPNDRFFAVRPEGSVSTLKIQRTERGDSAVYLCASSSRTGLYSNQPQHFGDGTRLSIL.

V and J are TRBV10-1 and TRBJ2-7, with D possibly TRBD2 on 6 matching bases. Trimming took 2 bases from V and 6 from J, leaving 17 bases between them. The CDR3 runs to 15 residues. Germline CDR1 reads WNHNN; CDR2 reads SYGVQD (reference sequence). CDR3 sequence: CASSERIEGGAEQYF. The CDR3 DNA sequence: TGCGCCAGCAGTGAGAGAATCGAGGGAGGAGCCGAGCAGTACTTC.

Comment on this clone: The sample has other DNA sequences that encode this CDR3 too. The rearrangement uses TRBV5-1 and TRBJ2-7; the D gene is possibly TRBD1 (5 bases). The germline gives CDR1 SGHRS, CDR2 YFSETQ. Between the trimmed V and J ends, which lost 3 bases and 3 bases, there was a span of 7 bases. The CDR3 consists of 12 residues. CDR3 sequence (DNA): TGCGCCAGCAGCTCCCAGGGCTACGAGCAGTACTTC. Its translation is CASSSQGYEQYF. Complete variable domain (other parts from reference TRBV5-1 and TRBJ2-7): KAGVTQTPRYLIKTRGQQVTLSCSPISGHRSVSWYQQTPGQGLQFLFEYFSETQRNKGNFPGRFSGRQFSNSRSEMNVSTLELGDSALYLCASSSQGYEQYFGPGTRLTVT.

The CDR3 sequence is CASSLDVANYGYTF. For the CDR3, the DNA is TGTGCCAGCAGCTTGGACGTAGCTAACTATGGCTACACCTTC. This chain joins TRBV5-5 and TRBJ1-2; D ambiguous. Trimming cost V 0 bases and J 0 bases, with 6 bases left between them. Germline V CDR1 and CDR2: SGHKS, YYEKEE (reference sequence). The CDR3 sequence is 14 residues long. The full variable domain, with the rest looked up from reference TRBV5-5 and TRBJ1-2, is DAGVTQSPTHLIKTRGQQVTLRCSPISGHKSVSWYQQVLGQGPQFIFQYYEKEERGRGNFPDRFSARQFPNYSSELNVNALLLGDSALYLCASSLDVANYGYTFGSGTRLTVV.

This chain joins TRBV10-3 and TRBJ1-5; 8 nucleotides line up with TRBD1. The germline CDR1 and CDR2 sequences are ENHRY and SYGVKD. The CDR3 length is 15 residues. Trimming removed 2 bases from V and 7 bases from J; junction bases left unmatched: 7. This CDR3 reads CAISETGQGYQPQHF. CDR3 in DNA: TGTGCCATCAGTGAGACCGGACAGGGTTACCAGCCCCAGCATTTT.

The chain combines TRBV7-6 with TRBJ2-7; the match to TRBD1 covers 10 bases. Germline V lookup: CDR1 SGHVS, CDR2 FNYEAQ. CDR3 size: 15 residues. With V trimmed by 5 bases and J by 1 base, 5 bases remained unmatched. Here the CDR3 DNA reads TGTGCCAGCAGCCACGGGACAGGGGTTTCCTACGAGCAGTACTTC. Protein sequence: CASSHGTGVSYEQYF.

V usage is TRBV7-9 and J usage is TRBJ1-1, with D hard to call. CDR3 size: 13 residues. Germline V gene sequence: CDR1 SEHNR, CDR2 FQNEAQ (reference sequence). The ends were cut back, 6 bases at V and 8 bases at J, with 16 bases in the middle. The CDR3 DNA reads TGTGCCAGCAGACCGCACGGGGTCCGCGAAGCTTTCTTT. It specifies CASRPHGVREAFF.

The V gene is TRBV7-2, the J gene TRBJ2-1; 10 bases align to TRBD2. V trimming: 4 bases; J trimming: 15 bases; junction bases outside the gene matches: 12. This CDR3 contains 14 residues. Per the germline V gene, CDR1 is SGHTA and CDR2 is FQGNSA. The CDR3 is CASSSLAGEPPAFF. For the CDR3, the DNA is TGTGCCAGCAGCTCTCTAGCGGGAGAGCCCCCTGCGTTCTTC.

The chain carries TRBV5-1 and TRBJ2-7; 10 positions match TRBD2. The CDR3 is made up of 15 amino acids. Germline lookup yields CDR1 SGHRS and CDR2 YFSETQ. The ends lost 4 bases at V and 2 bases at J; junction bases unmatched: 6. CDR3 sequence: CASSRSSGRAYEQYF. The CDR3 DNA reads TGCGCCAGCAGCCGATCTAGCGGGAGAGCCTACGAGCAGTACTTC.

This rearrangement joins TRBV6-5 to TRBJ2-1, with D possibly TRBD2 on 5 matching bases. CDR1 MNHEY and CDR2 SVGAGI come from the germline V gene. Trimming took off 10 bases at V and 0 bases at J, with 10 bases between the two ends. This CDR3 has 13 amino acids. The DNA for the CDR3 is TGTGCCACCAAGGCGGGCTCCTACAATGAGCAGTTCTTC. Translated, it gives CATKAGSYNEQFF.

The chain combines TRBV28 with TRBJ2-1; TRBD2 matches 8 bases. The V gene's germline CDR1 is MDHEN and CDR2 SYDVKM. The J segment lost 5 bases and the V segment lost 8 bases, leaving 5 bases of the junction unmatched. CDR3 length: 13 amino acids. The CDR3 sequence is CASERESHNEQFF. In DNA, the CDR3 is TGTGCCAGCGAGCGGGAGTCCCACAATGAGCAGTTCTTC.

This clone was picked up one time. V gene TRBV19 combines with J gene TRBJ1-2, with 7 nucleotides matching TRBD1. CDR3 length: 14 amino acids. Germline CDR1 is LNHDA and CDR2 is SQIVND (reference sequence). V shed 6 bases, J shed 4 bases, and the junction held 8 bases outside the gene matches. CDR3 DNA sequence: TGTGCCAGTAGACTCGGGGCAGGGGGCTATGGCTACACCTTC. It yields the protein CASRLGAGGYGYTF.

The CDR3 DNA sequence: TGTGCCAGCAGTGAGGGCAGGAGGAGAAACACCATATATTTT. Residues: CASSEGRRRNTIYF. The genes are TRBV25-1 and TRBJ1-3; D is undetermined. CDR3 length: 14 residues. The germline CDR1 and CDR2 sequences are MGHDK and SYGVNS. V lost 3 bases and J lost 5, with 11 bases in between.